The clone carrying this T cell receptor (beta chain) was observed once. The sample comes from a study of radiation and T cells in renal cell carcinoma. As to time point: blood 4 weeks post-SBRT, at nephrectomy. Specified treatment: 15 Gy SBRT to primary tumor, nephrectomy 4 weeks later. Germline V gives CDR1 SEHNR, CDR2 FQNEAQ (reference sequence). This CDR3 contains 14 residues. Deletions cut 5 bases from V and 3 bases from J, with 14 bases between. The repertoire was sequenced with immunoSEQ multiplex PCR; TCRdb's copy has only in-frame clones and lacks some. The sample shows 120,000 to 150,000 clones, around 88% of them seen only once.

The receptor comes from a woman aged 45-59 years with renal cell carcinoma. This rearrangement joins TRBV7-9 to TRBJ2-7; no clear D. This material consisted of blood, taken from a patient whose treatment included radiotherapy and nephrectomy. CDR3 DNA: TGTGCCAGCAGCCCCTTAAGCCAGGACTACGAGCAGTACTTC. This sequence encodes CASSPLSQDYEQYF.